These T cell receptor beta chains were read from a single sample in a study of T cells in localized non-small cell lung cancer. The method was immunoSEQ multiplex PCR; TCRdb's version includes in-frame clones alone and lacks a portion of them. The repertoire holds approximately 41,000 clones, with around 86% as singletons. Here the sequenced sample was peripheral blood mononuclear cells, taken before any cancer treatment. These TCRs come from a male donor aged 60 or over with stage II lung adenocarcinoma. Both conserved end residues are part of each CDR3. Each record gives: CDR3 protein, CDR3 DNA, J gene, clone size, V gene, D gene. A D gene is named only where the DNA matches it firmly. Size tells how often a clone was seen (once, few, many) or the class of an expanded clone, and some rows leave it out.

CASSWSTNYGYTF | TGTGCCAGCAGCTGGAGCACTAACTATGGCTACACCTTC | TRBJ1-2 | NA | TRBV11-2 | NA
CASRWRQNTEAFF | TGTGCCAGCAGGTGGCGACAGAACACTGAAGCTTTCTTT | TRBJ1-1 | NA | TRBV6-5 | NA
CASSLVGGSGNTIYF | TGTGCCAGCAGCTTGGTAGGGGGCTCTGGAAACACCATATATTTT | TRBJ1-3 | NA | TRBV5-4 | NA
CARVRRTQYF | TGTGCCAGGGTTCGACGGACCCAGTACTTC | TRBJ2-5 | once | TRBV27 | NA
CASSQNRGTGANVLTF | TGTGCCAGCTCTCAAAACAGGGGGACCGGGGCCAACGTCCTGACTTTC | TRBJ2-6 | NA | TRBV18 | TRBD1
CASRRETENTEAFF | TGCGCCAGCAGGAGGGAAACAGAGAACACTGAAGCTTTCTTT | TRBJ1-1 | NA | TRBV5-1 | NA
CASSGLAGSPHEQFF | TGCGCCAGCAGCGGACTAGCGGGAAGCCCCCATGAGCAGTTCTTC | TRBJ2-1 | NA | TRBV5-1 | TRBD2
CASSLGNTGGDYGYTF | TGTGCCAGCAGCTTGGGGAACACGGGAGGGGACTATGGCTACACCTTC | TRBJ1-2 | NA | TRBV5-6 | NA
CASSPGTGGNNEQFF | TGTGCCAGCAGCCCCGGGACCGGGGGAAACAATGAGCAGTTCTTC | TRBJ2-1 | NA | TRBV5-8 | NA
CASVRGMGTEAFF | TGTGCCAGCGTCCGGGGTATGGGCACTGAAGCTTTCTTT | TRBJ1-1 | NA | TRBV2 | NA
CASREGAYGYTF | TGTGCCAGCAGGGAGGGAGCTTATGGCTACACCTTC | TRBJ1-2 | NA | TRBV6-5 | NA
CASSRQVDYGYTF | TGTGCCAGCAGTAGACAGGTAGACTATGGCTACACCTTC | TRBJ1-2 | NA | TRBV6-1 | NA
CASKTLLAPYEQYF | TGTGCCAGCAAAACCCTCCTGGCCCCCTACGAGCAGTACTTC | TRBJ2-7 | once | TRBV5-6 | NA
CASSYLSSGDYEQYF | TGTGCCAGCAGTTACCTGTCTAGCGGGGACTACGAGCAGTACTTC | TRBJ2-7 | NA | TRBV6-5 | TRBD2
CASSPQGGNTEAFF | TGCGCCAGCAGCCCCCAGGGGGGAAACACTGAAGCTTTCTTT | TRBJ1-1 | NA | TRBV5-1 | TRBD1
CASSKARDRGSEQYF | TGTGCCAGCAGCAAAGCTCGCGACAGGGGAAGCGAGCAGTACTTC | TRBJ2-7 | NA | TRBV21-1 | NA
CASSRDFLYEQYF | TGCGCCAGCAGCCGGGACTTCTTATACGAGCAGTACTTC | TRBJ2-7 | few | TRBV5-1 | NA
CASSLDRPGYNEQFF | TGTGCCAGCAGCTTAGATCGACCGGGGTACAATGAGCAGTTCTTC | TRBJ2-1 | once | TRBV7-8 | NA
CASSGLAGGPSNEQFF | TGTGCCAGCAGCGGCCTAGCGGGAGGGCCCAGCAATGAGCAGTTCTTC | TRBJ2-1 | once | TRBV5-4 | TRBD2
CSAAADLQETQYF | TGCAGCGCGGCCGCAGACTTACAAGAGACCCAGTACTTC | TRBJ2-5 | NA | TRBV29-1 | NA
CASGTGGIEQFF | TGTGCCAGCGGGACGGGAGGGATTGAGCAGTTCTTC | TRBJ2-1 | few | TRBV6-4 | TRBD2
CSVGRLDEQYF | TGCAGCGTTGGGCGGCTGGACGAGCAGTACTTC | TRBJ2-7 | NA | TRBV29-1 | NA
CASSRQGTGNTIYF | TGTGCCAGCAGCCGACAGGGCACTGGAAACACCATATATTTT | TRBJ1-3 | once | TRBV7-9 | TRBD1
CASSQEASKGYTF | TGTGCCAGCAGCCAAGAAGCCTCTAAGGGCTACACCTTC | TRBJ1-2 | NA | TRBV4-2 | NA
CASRGDPSYEQYF | TGTGCCAGCCGCGGCGACCCCTCCTACGAGCAGTACTTC | TRBJ2-7 | NA | TRBV25-1 | NA
CASSQGPSRGAPNEQFF | TGCGCCAGCAGCCAAGGCCCCTCCCGAGGGGCACCCAATGAGCAGTTCTTC | TRBJ2-1 | NA | TRBV4-1 | NA
CASSFLGGPYNEQFF | TGTGCCAGCAGCTTCTTAGGGGGCCCCTACAATGAGCAGTTCTTC | TRBJ2-1 | NA | TRBV9 | TRBD1
CASSWSNEQFF | TGTGCCAGCAGCTGGAGCAATGAGCAGTTCTTC | TRBJ2-1 | NA | TRBV5-5 | NA
CASSRPGQGADEQFF | TGTGCCAGCAGCCGACCGGGACAGGGCGCAGATGAGCAGTTCTTC | TRBJ2-1 | NA | TRBV14 | TRBD1
CASSLGGRTGYRYGYTF | TGTGCCAGCAGCCTGGGGGGTCGAACAGGGTATCGCTATGGCTACACCTTC | TRBJ1-2 | NA | TRBV28 | NA
CASSVRGDTQYF | TGTGCCAGCAGTGTAAGGGGGGATACGCAGTATTTT | TRBJ2-3 | NA | TRBV2 | NA
CASTLQGASYNEQFF | TGCGCCAGCACCTTGCAGGGGGCCTCCTACAATGAGCAGTTCTTC | TRBJ2-1 | NA | TRBV5-1 | TRBD1
CAHDGFSGNTIYF | TGTGCCCATGACGGCTTCTCTGGAAACACCATATATTTT | TRBJ1-3 | NA | TRBV30 | NA
CASSLGFTEAFF | TGTGCCAGCAGCTTAGGATTCACTGAAGCTTTCTTT | TRBJ1-1 | NA | TRBV7-2 | NA
CASSDPGQNYEQYF | TGCGCCAGCAGCGACCCCGGACAGAACTACGAGCAGTACTTC | TRBJ2-7 | NA | TRBV5-1 | NA
CASSPIRTTNEKLFF | TGTGCCAGCTCACCTATCCGGACAACTAATGAAAAACTGTTTTTT | TRBJ1-4 | NA | TRBV18 | NA
CSAGRGETQYF | TGCAGTGCTGGCAGGGGGGAGACCCAGTACTTC | TRBJ2-5 | NA | TRBV20-1 | TRBD1
CASSEEVGGGYTF | TGTGCCAGCAGTGAAGAAGTTGGGGGCGGCTACACCTTC | TRBJ1-2 | NA | TRBV2 | NA
CASNYASEQFF | TGTGCCAGCAATTACGCGAGTGAGCAGTTCTTC | TRBJ2-1 | NA | TRBV2 | NA
CASSSKTGKITEAFF | TGTGCCAGCAGTTCCAAGACAGGGAAGATCACTGAAGCTTTCTTT | TRBJ1-1 | NA | TRBV27 | TRBD1
CASSSRGGDTQYF | TGTGCCAGCAGCTCCCGCGGGGGGGATACGCAGTATTTT | TRBJ2-3 | NA | TRBV7-3 | TRBD2
CASSYSFPGINQPQHF | TGTGCCAGCAGTTACTCCTTCCCAGGGATTAATCAGCCCCAGCATTTT | TRBJ1-5 | medium-sized | TRBV6-6 | NA
CASRGVAGNVLTF | TGTGCCAGCAGGGGGGTAGCGGGCAACGTCCTGACTTTC | TRBJ2-6 | NA | TRBV7-9 | TRBD2
CSVAGSVRREGRQFF | TGCAGCGTTGCGGGCTCTGTGCGTCGGGAAGGGAGGCAGTTCTTC | TRBJ2-1 | few | TRBV29-1 | NA
CASSLGAGALRRTDTQYF | TGTGCCAGCAGCTTGGGGGCGGGAGCTCTTAGGCGAACAGATACGCAGTATTTT | TRBJ2-3 | few | TRBV7-2 | NA
CASSLGLEGTEAFF | TGTGCCAGCAGCTTAGGGTTGGAGGGAACTGAAGCTTTCTTT | TRBJ1-1 | NA | TRBV7-2 | NA
CASSAKSAGELFF | TGTGCCAGCTCAGCCAAGTCGGCCGGGGAGCTGTTTTTT | TRBJ2-2 | NA | TRBV18 | NA
CASSEGPLAYEQYF | TGTGCCAGCAGTGAAGGACCTCTCGCCTACGAGCAGTACTTC | TRBJ2-7 | NA | TRBV6-1 | NA
CASSLATGEGTEAFF | TGCGCCAGCAGCCTAGCGACAGGGGAGGGCACTGAAGCTTTCTTT | TRBJ1-1 | once | TRBV4-1 | TRBD1